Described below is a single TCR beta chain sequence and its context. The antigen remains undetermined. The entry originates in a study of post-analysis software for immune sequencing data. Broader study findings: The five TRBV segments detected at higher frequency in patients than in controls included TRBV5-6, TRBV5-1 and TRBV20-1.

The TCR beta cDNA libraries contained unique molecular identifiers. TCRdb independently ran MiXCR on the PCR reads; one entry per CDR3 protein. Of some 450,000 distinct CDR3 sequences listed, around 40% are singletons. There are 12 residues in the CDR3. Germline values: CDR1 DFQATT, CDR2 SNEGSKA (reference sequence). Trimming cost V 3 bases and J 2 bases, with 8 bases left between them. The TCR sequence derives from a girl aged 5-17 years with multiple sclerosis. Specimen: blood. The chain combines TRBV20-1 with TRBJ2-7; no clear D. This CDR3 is CSASPEAYEQYF. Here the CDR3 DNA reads TGCAGTGCTAGTCCGGAAGCCTACGAGCAGTACTTC.